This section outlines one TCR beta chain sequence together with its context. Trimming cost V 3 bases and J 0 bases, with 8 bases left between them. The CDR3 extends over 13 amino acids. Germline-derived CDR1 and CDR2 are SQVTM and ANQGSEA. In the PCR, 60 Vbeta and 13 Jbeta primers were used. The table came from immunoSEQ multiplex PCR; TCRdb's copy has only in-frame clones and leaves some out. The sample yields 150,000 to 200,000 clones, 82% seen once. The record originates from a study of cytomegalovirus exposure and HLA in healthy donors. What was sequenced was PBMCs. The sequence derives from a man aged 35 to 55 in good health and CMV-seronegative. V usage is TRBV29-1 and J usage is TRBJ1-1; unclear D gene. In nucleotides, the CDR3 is TGCAGCGTTGAGGGCCGAATGAACACTGAAGCTTTCTTT. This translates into CSVEGRMNTEAFF.